The source of this TCR beta chain is a study of cytomegalovirus exposure and HLA in healthy donors. Primers: 60 Vbeta forward and 13 Jbeta reverse. Per the original data handling: An analysis performed later counted about 80 million unique TCR beta chains (roughly 11 million of them shared). Clones were read by immunoSEQ multiplex PCR, and TCRdb kept only the in-frame ones, dropping some. The V and J calls and the clone size are those of that table, but D and trimming were determined from the DNA. The sample holds 150,000 to 200,000 clones. CDR1 and CDR2 from the germline V gene are SEHNR and FQNEAQ (reference sequence). V lost 5 bases to trimming and J lost 5 bases; unmatched junction nucleotides: 10. The CDR3 spans 15 residues.

The V and J genes are TRBV7-9 and TRBJ1-1; 8 bases agree with TRBD1. This receptor was taken from a woman younger than 30 in good health and CMV-seropositive. The sample comprised PBMCs. CDR3 in amino acids: CASSIDRGAWTEAFF. The CDR3 nucleotides read TGTGCCAGCAGCATCGACAGGGGCGCATGGACTGAAGCTTTCTTT.